The 6 T cell receptor beta chains presented below share a single source sample, sequenced in a study of T cells in Graves' hyperthyroidism and ophthalmopathy. Amplification of TCR beta CDR3 regions was performed using RNA transcripts as template. With the HTBI primer set, the TCR CDR3 went through a first round of RT-PCR. TCRdb analysed the multiplex PCR reads with MiXCR anew, one entry per CDR3 protein. The sample carries hundreds of thousands of distinct CDR3 sequences, 13% recorded once. The sequenced sample was blood. The receptors were sampled from a woman aged 18-35 years with Graves' hyperthyroidism.

This clonotype was detected many times. This chain uses TRBV2 with TRBJ1-2; D call uncertain. Germline CDR1 and CDR2: SNHLY and FYNNEI. There are 15 residues in the CDR3. V was trimmed by 3 bases and J by 4 bases, leaving 15 bases between them. CDR3 sequence (DNA): TGTGCCAGCAGTGAGACGTCAGCTACTGTCTATGGCTACACCTTC. Translation: CASSETSATVYGYTF.

This clonotype was counted at least ten times. The chain links TRBV10-3 to TRBJ1-2, with 11 bases that match TRBD1. This CDR3 region has 15 residues. The germline gives CDR1 ENHRY, CDR2 SYGVKD. Unmatched junction bases numbered 6, after V lost 4 bases and J lost 5 bases. In nucleotides, the CDR3 is TGTGCCATCAGTGGGACAGGGGGCGCATTTTATGGCTACACCTTC. Translation: CAISGTGGAFYGYTF.

This clonotype has ten or more counts. This rearrangement joins TRBV12-3 or TRBV12-4 to TRBJ2-3; TRBD1 is a possible D gene (6 bases). The CDR3 sequence is 13 residues long. Deletions cut 7 bases from V and 4 bases from J, with 12 bases between. The CDR3 loop is CASNNRVADTQYF. CDR3 bases: TGTGCCAGCAACAACAGGGTGGCAGATACGCAGTATTTT.

This clonotype was recorded at least ten times. The V gene is TRBV5-1, the J gene TRBJ2-1; perhaps TRBD2 as D (6 bases). V gave up 0 bases and J gave up 6 bases, with 13 bases separating them. From germline, CDR1 is SGHRS and CDR2 YFSETQ. CDR3 length: 15 residues. DNA for the CDR3: TGCGCCAGCAGCTTGGCCGGGTTGCGGGGCAATGAGCAGTTCTTC. This encodes CASSLAGLRGNEQFF. Variable domain in full (rest from reference TRBV5-1 and TRBJ2-1): KAGVTQTPRYLIKTRGQQVTLSCSPISGHRSVSWYQQTPGQGLQFLFEYFSETQRNKGNFPGRFSGRQFSNSRSEMNVSTLELGDSALYLCASSLAGLRGNEQFFGPGTRLTVL.

This clonotype showed up many times. The chain carries TRBV12-3 or TRBV12-4 and TRBJ1-5; no clear D gene. The CDR3 contains 17 residues. The V gene lost 4 bases and the J gene lost 2 bases, with 18 bases spanning the gap. In DNA, the CDR3 is TGTGCCAGCAGTTCCCTGAGTCCTACCCGCGGCAATCAGCCCCAGCATTTT. Amino acid sequence: CASSSLSPTRGNQPQHF.

This clonotype showed up just a few times. The chain employs TRBV5-1 and TRBJ1-2; D remains ambiguous. Germline values: CDR1 SGHRS, CDR2 YFSETQ. This CDR3 contains 15 residues. V lost 0 bases and J lost 3, with 12 bases in between. CDR3 DNA sequence: TGCGCCAGCAGCTTGGCGGGCAGCGCGGACTATGGCTACACCTTC. It translates to CASSLAGSADYGYTF.